Included here is one T cell receptor beta chain sequence, with context. Its antigen is not identified. This record comes from a study of T cell responses to AZD1222 COVID-19 vaccine. The study, taken as a whole, reports: Donors were chiefly white British, with a greater number of females, and clonal diversity was perhaps underestimated. Only a handful of AZD1222 recipients, several in all, had baseline seropositivity. Sampling captured repertoires only after the peak T cell response. The reported proportion of spike-specific TCRs targeting unmutated variant regions was nearly half.

Germline V CDR1 and CDR2: SNHLY, FYNNEI. Trimming pared 5 bases from V and 7 bases from J, leaving 17 bases between. CDR3 length equals 14 residues. The method was immunoSEQ multiplex PCR; TCRdb's version includes in-frame clones alone and lacks a portion of them. The sample holds about 120,000 clones, 75% to 90% seen once. V is TRBV2 and J is TRBJ1-1, with D unclear. The clonotype was recovered from an adult in good health. The starting material was peripheral blood, obtained on day 0 of AZD1222 vaccination. The CDR3 DNA follows: TGTGCCAGCAGTATTGGAAACACCCTAAATGAAGCTTTCTTT. As protein: CASSIGNTLNEAFF.